This entry features one T cell receptor (beta chain) sequence. This sample is drawn from a study of technical replicates of blood from a handful of donors. TCRdb's copy holds only in-frame clones and misses some; the assay was immunoSEQ multiplex PCR. The repertoire includes under 95,000 clones, around 94% of them detected once, and less than 0.3% sits in the top ten. The germline CDR1 and CDR2 sequences are SGHRS and YFSETQ. This CDR3 is built from 13 residues. Trimming took off 0 bases at V and 7 bases at J, with 8 bases between the two ends. This clonotype was obtained from a human donor in good health. The sequenced sample was T cells isolated from PBMCs. The rearrangement uses TRBV5-1 and TRBJ1-5; D gene uncertain. CDR3 nucleotide sequence: TGCGCCAGCAGCTTGGGGGCTAACCAGCCCCAGCATTTT. Encoded protein: CASSLGANQPQHF.